Described below is a single TCR beta chain sequence and its context. These data are taken from a study of cytomegalovirus exposure and HLA in healthy donors. CDR1 is SEHNR and CDR2 is FQNEAQ in the germline V gene (reference sequence). The CDR3 loop spans 17 amino acids. V trimming: 4 bases; J trimming: 2 bases; junction bases outside the gene matches: 8. PCR amplification relied on 60 Vbeta primers (plus 13 Jbeta primers). Some clones are missing from TCRdb's copy, which holds only in-frame ones; the method was immunoSEQ multiplex PCR. This listing includes around 35,000 clones. The sequencing sample was made of PBMCs. This clonotype was sampled from a woman aged 40 to 50 in good health and CMV-seropositive. The rearrangement joins TRBV7-9 to TRBJ1-2; the match to TRBD1 covers 12 bases. In nucleotides, the CDR3 is TGTGCCAGCAGCTCCTCCGGGACAGGGGGCAAGAACTATGGCTACACCTTC. Translating it yields CASSSSGTGGKNYGYTF.